This T cell receptor (beta chain) was observed in a study of control samples from healthy donors and cancer patients. Assay: immunoSEQ multiplex PCR; the TCRdb copy retains only in-frame clones and omits some. The data show around 150,000 clones, with about 94% seen just once and approximately 15% held by the top ten. Germline V gene lookup returns CDR1 LNHDA and CDR2 SQIVND (reference sequence). V shed 6 bases and J 8 bases; nucleotides not matched to a gene: 3. CDR3 length equals 11 residues. The rearrangement links TRBV19 to TRBJ1-2; 7 nucleotides line up with TRBD1. The clonotype was recovered from a man in his sixties with colorectal cancer. The sequenced sample consisted of PBMCs. CDR3 sequence (DNA): TGTGCCAGTAGCCACAGGGGAGGCTACACCTTC. This codes for CASSHRGGYTF.